These 16 T cell receptor beta chains came from one sample sequenced in a study of cytomegalovirus exposure and HLA in healthy donors. A multiplex PCR was run with 60 Vbeta primers and 13 Jbeta primers. Assay used: immunoSEQ multiplex PCR; TCRdb lists only in-frame clones, some missing. The sample lists around 100,000 clones, roughly four fifths seen once, with around 3.7% in the top ten. The sample comprised PBMCs. The receptors were sampled from a man aged 30 to 39 in good health and CMV-seropositive.

The chain carries TRBV27 and TRBJ2-7, with 7 bases that match TRBD2. There are 15 residues in the CDR3. After removal of 6 bases from V and 4 bases from J, the junction contained 12 bases not matched to a gene. CDR1 MNHEY and CDR2 SMNVEV come from the germline V gene (reference sequence). CDR3 sequence: CASSSSSGLKYEQYF. For the CDR3, the DNA is TGTGCCAGCAGCTCCTCTAGCGGTCTAAAGTACGAGCAGTACTTC.

The V call is TRBV5-4, the J call TRBJ2-5, with TRBD2 matching 7 bases. The trim removed 7 bases at V and 2 bases at J, leaving 11 bases unmatched. This CDR3 region has 15 residues. Germline lookup yields CDR1 SGHNT and CDR2 YYREEE (reference sequence). The CDR3 DNA reads as TGTGCCAGCTCTCCCCCGGCTAGCGGACAAGAGACCCAGTACTTC. Encoded protein: CASSPPASGQETQYF.

V is TRBV7-2 and J is TRBJ1-5, with 9 positions matching TRBD1. This CDR3 is built from 15 residues. The germline CDR1 and CDR2 sequences are SGHTA and FQGNSA. V shed 4 bases and J 6 bases; nucleotides not matched to a gene: 7. This chain's CDR3 is CASSSNRGPAQPQHF. The CDR3 bases are TGTGCCAGCAGCTCAAACAGGGGGCCAGCTCAGCCCCAGCATTTT.

The rearrangement uses TRBV2 and TRBJ1-3; D might be TRBD1 (6 bases). The germline gives CDR1 SNHLY, CDR2 FYNNEI. CDR3 length equals 13 residues. V lost 7 bases, J lost 3 bases, and 10 bases lay in between. The CDR3 region is CASNGGLGNTIYF. DNA of the CDR3: TGTGCCAGCAACGGGGGGCTTGGAAACACCATATATTTT. The full variable domain, rest sourced from reference TRBV2 and TRBJ1-3, is EPEVTQTPSHQVTQMGQEVILRCVPISNHLYFYWYRQILGQKVEFLVSFYNNEISEKSEIFDDQFSVERPDGSNFTLKIRSTKLEDSAMYFCASNGGLGNTIYFGEGSWLTVV.

The rearrangement uses TRBV18 and TRBJ2-5, with 7 bases lining up with TRBD1. Trimming took 2 bases from V and 4 from J; bases not matched to a gene: 13. Germline lookup yields CDR1 KGHSH and CDR2 LQKENI. This CDR3 has 17 residues. The CDR3 sequence is CASSPSQLFDRVETQYF. DNA of the CDR3: TGTGCCAGCTCACCATCCCAATTGTTTGACAGGGTAGAGACCCAGTACTTC.

The V call is TRBV11-2, the J call TRBJ2-7, with 8 bases identical to TRBD2. This CDR3 comprises 14 residues. Trimming cost V 5 bases and J 1 base; bases outside gene matches: 4. In germline, CDR1 is SGHAT, CDR2 FQNNGV. Here the CDR3 reads CASSVLAGSYEQYF. The CDR3 nucleotides read TGTGCCAGCAGCGTCCTAGCGGGTTCCTACGAGCAGTACTTC.

This chain joins TRBV19 and TRBJ2-7; TRBD2 matches 13 bases. The length of the CDR3 is 18 residues. The J segment lost 0 bases and the V segment lost 5 bases, leaving 10 bases of the junction unmatched. The germline V gene has CDR1 LNHDA and CDR2 SQIVND (reference sequence). Here the CDR3 reads CASSSTSGRAYNSYEQYF. Written as DNA, the CDR3 is TGTGCCAGTAGTTCCACTAGCGGGAGGGCCTACAACTCCTACGAGCAGTACTTC.

This sequence joins TRBV7-2 and TRBJ1-3, with D possibly TRBD1 on 5 matching bases. CDR1 and CDR2 (germline): SGHTA, FQGNSA. V was cut by 6 bases and J by 0 bases, with 12 bases left in between. This CDR3 is built from 15 residues. The CDR3 loop reads CASRATGDSGNTIYF. DNA of the CDR3: TGTGCCAGCAGGGCCACAGGTGACTCTGGAAACACCATATATTTT.

The chain joins TRBV28 to TRBJ2-5, with 7 positions matching TRBD2. With V trimmed by 3 bases and J by 4 bases, 8 bases remained unmatched. From germline, CDR1 is MDHEN and CDR2 SYDVKM. This CDR3 region has 15 residues. The CDR3 coding sequence is TGTGCCAGCAGTTTCCGGACTAGTTTCCGAGAGACCCAGTACTTC. This sequence encodes CASSFRTSFRETQYF.

V usage is TRBV2 and J usage is TRBJ1-3; 7 nucleotides align to TRBD1. Germline-derived CDR1 and CDR2 are SNHLY and FYNNEI. The ends lost 4 bases at V and 4 bases at J; junction bases unmatched: 1. There are 13 residues in the CDR3. CDR3 DNA: TGTGCCAGCAGTGCGACAGGGGGAAACACCATATATTTT. The encoded protein is CASSATGGNTIYF.

This rearrangement joins TRBV29-1 to TRBJ2-2, with D possibly being TRBD2 (6 bases). Germline-derived CDR1 and CDR2 are SQVTM and ANQGSEA. V dropped 7 bases and J dropped 3 bases, with 12 bases sitting between them. This CDR3 has 13 residues. CDR3 in amino acids: CSAFGGDTGELFF. DNA of the CDR3: TGCAGCGCTTTCGGAGGGGACACCGGGGAGCTGTTTTTT.

The chain joins TRBV7-2 to TRBJ2-7, with D perhaps TRBD1 (6 bases). The CDR3 runs 14 residues. Germline CDR1 and CDR2: SGHTA and FQGNSA. V lost 1 base and J 3 bases, leaving 10 bases between the germline ends. The CDR3 DNA sequence: TGTGCCAGCAGCTTAGACACAGGGTACTACGAGCAGTACTTC. Protein: CASSLDTGYYEQYF.

A few counts support this clone. The chain is built from TRBV20-1 and TRBJ1-1; D is unclear. The CDR3 consists of 11 residues. Germline V gives CDR1 DFQATT, CDR2 SNEGSKA (reference sequence). Trimming left V 6 bases short and J 0 bases short, with 5 bases between. The CDR3: CSALMNTEAFF. CDR3 nucleotides: TGCAGTGCACTGATGAACACTGAAGCTTTCTTT.

The rearrangement uses TRBV11-2 and TRBJ2-7; a possible D gene is TRBD1 (5 bases). V lost 4 bases and J 3 bases, leaving 10 bases between the germline ends. This CDR3 is built from 13 residues. The germline gives CDR1 SGHAT, CDR2 FQNNGV. The CDR3 DNA is TGTGCCAGCAGCTATGGGGCAGTCTACGAGCAGTACTTC. Its translation: CASSYGAVYEQYF.

About this clone itself: Other nucleotide sequences in the sample specify the same CDR3. The rearrangement uses TRBV5-1 and TRBJ2-5; 11 nucleotides agree with TRBD1. Germline CDR1 SGHRS, CDR2 YFSETQ. This CDR3 region has 15 residues. The V segment lost 4 bases and the J segment 4 bases; nucleotides outside the gene matches: 6. CDR3 nucleotides: TGCGCCAGCAGCCGCGGGACAGGGGGGAGAGAGACCCAGTACTTC. It translates to CASSRGTGGRETQYF.

The chain has TRBV2 and TRBJ2-3; 10 bases agree with TRBD2. Germline lookup yields CDR1 SNHLY and CDR2 FYNNEI. The CDR3 has 17 residues. V was pared by 2 bases and J by 3 bases, with 8 bases of the junction left unmatched. The CDR3 is CASSERSGRGGTDTQYF. Here the CDR3 DNA reads TGTGCCAGCAGTGAAAGAAGCGGGAGGGGAGGTACAGATACGCAGTATTTT.